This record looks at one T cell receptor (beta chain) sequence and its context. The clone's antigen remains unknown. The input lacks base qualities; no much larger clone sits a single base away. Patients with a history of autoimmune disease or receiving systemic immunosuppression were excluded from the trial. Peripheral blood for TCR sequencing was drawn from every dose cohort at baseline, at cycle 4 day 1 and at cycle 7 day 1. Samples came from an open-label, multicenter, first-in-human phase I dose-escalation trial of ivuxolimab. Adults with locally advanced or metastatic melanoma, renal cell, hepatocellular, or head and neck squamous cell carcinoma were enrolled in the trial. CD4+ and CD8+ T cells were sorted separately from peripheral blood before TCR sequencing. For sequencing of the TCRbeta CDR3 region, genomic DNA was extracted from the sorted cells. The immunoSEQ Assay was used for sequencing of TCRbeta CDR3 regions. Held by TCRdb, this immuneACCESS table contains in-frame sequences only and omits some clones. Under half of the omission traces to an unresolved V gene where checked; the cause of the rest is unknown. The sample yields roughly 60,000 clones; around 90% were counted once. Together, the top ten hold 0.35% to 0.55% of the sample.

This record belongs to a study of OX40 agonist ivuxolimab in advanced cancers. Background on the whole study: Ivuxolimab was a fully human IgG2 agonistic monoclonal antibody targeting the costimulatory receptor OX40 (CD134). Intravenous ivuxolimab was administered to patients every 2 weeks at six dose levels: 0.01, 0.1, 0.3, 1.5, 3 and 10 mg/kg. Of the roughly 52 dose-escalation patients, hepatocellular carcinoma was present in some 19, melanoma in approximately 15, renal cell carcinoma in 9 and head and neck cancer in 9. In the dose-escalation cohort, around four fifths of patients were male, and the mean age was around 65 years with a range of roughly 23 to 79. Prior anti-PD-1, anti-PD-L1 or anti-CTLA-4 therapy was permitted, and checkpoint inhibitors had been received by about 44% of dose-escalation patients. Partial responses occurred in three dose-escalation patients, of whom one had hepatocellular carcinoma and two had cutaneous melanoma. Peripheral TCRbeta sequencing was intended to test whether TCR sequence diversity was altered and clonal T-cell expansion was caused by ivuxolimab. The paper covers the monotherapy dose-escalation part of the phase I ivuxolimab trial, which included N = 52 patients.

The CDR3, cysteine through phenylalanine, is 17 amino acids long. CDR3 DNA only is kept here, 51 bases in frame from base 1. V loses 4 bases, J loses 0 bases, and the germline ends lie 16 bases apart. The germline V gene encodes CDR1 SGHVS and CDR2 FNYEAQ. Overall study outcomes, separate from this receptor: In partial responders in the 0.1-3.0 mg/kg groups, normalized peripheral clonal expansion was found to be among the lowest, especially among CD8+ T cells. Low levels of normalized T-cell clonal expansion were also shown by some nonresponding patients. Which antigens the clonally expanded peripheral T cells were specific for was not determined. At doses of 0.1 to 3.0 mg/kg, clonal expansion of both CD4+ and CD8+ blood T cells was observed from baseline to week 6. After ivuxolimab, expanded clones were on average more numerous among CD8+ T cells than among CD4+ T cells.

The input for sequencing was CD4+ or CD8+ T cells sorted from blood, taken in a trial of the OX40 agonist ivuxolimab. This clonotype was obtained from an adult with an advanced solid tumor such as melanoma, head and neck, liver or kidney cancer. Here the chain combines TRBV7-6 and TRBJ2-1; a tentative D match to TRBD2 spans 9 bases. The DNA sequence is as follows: TGTGCCAGCAGCTCCAGGGGGCGGGAGGGCTCCTACAATGAGCAGTTCTTC. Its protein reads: CASSSRGREGSYNEQFF.